These T cell receptor beta chains were read from a single sample in a study of blood T cells in healthy people across ages. Each CDR3 protein is one row after TCRdb ran MiXCR on the 5' RACE reads. The sample has 1.5 million to 1.9 million distinct CDR3 sequences; approximately 39% are singletons. Sample: blood. The receptors were gathered from a woman aged 18-29 years in good health. Both conserved end residues are part of each CDR3. Fields, in order: clone size, V gene, D gene, J gene, CDR3 length, CDR3 protein, CDR3 DNA. A D gene is named only where the DNA matches it firmly. Rows may omit the clone size; those that give it use once, few, many or a size class.

-,TRBV6-4,-,TRBJ2-3,13,CASSLTQWDTQYF,TGTGCCAGCAGTTTGACCCAATGGGATACGCAGTATTTT
once,TRBV7-9,-,TRBJ2-3,14,CASTWGEVTDTQYF,TGTGCCAGCACGTGGGGAGAGGTTACAGATACGCAGTATTTT
many,TRBV28,-,TRBJ2-1,14,CASTIAAPYNEQFF,TGTGCCAGCACAATAGCGGCCCCCTACAATGAGCAGTTCTTC
many,TRBV29-1,-,TRBJ2-6,15,CSVETRPSGANVLTF,TGCAGCGTTGAGACCCGTCCGTCAGGGGCCAACGTCCTGACTTTC
-,TRBV24-1,-,TRBJ1-2,14,CATSETGHVYGYTF,TGTGCCACCAGTGAAACGGGACACGTCTATGGCTACACCTTC
once,TRBV15,-,TRBJ1-1,15,CATKADRQRNTKAFF,TGTGCCACCAAAGCAGATAGACAGCGGAACACTAAAGCTTTCTTT
-,TRBV12-3/TRBV12-4,-,TRBJ2-3,16,CASSPKGGLGADTQYF,TGTGCCAGCAGCCCTAAAGGGGGTCTAGGCGCAGATACGCAGTATTTT
-,TRBV12-3/TRBV12-4,TRBD2,TRBJ2-1,18,CASSLIRLAGTPYNEQFF,TGTGCCAGCAGTTTAATCCGACTAGCGGGGACCCCATACAATGAGCAGTTCTTC
-,TRBV7-9,TRBD2,TRBJ2-5,17,CASSLAPGLAGRETQYF,TGTGCCAGCAGCTTAGCGCCGGGACTAGCGGGACGAGAGACCCAGTACTTC
once,TRBV25-1,-,TRBJ1-2,14,CASRANLLNYGYTF,TGTGCCAGCAGGGCAAATTTGCTTAACTATGGCTACACCTTC
few,TRBV27,-,TRBJ1-2,15,CASSLFPGGGYGYTF,TGTGCCAGCAGTTTATTTCCCGGAGGAGGCTATGGCTACACCTTC
-,TRBV6-2/TRBV6-3,-,TRBJ2-1,15,CASSHPTRRVAEQFF,TGTGCCAGCAGCCACCCCACGAGGCGGGTGGCTGAGCAGTTCTTC
few,TRBV6-1,-,TRBJ1-5,13,CASRVQGDQPQHF,TGTGCCAGCAGAGTACAGGGAGATCAGCCCCAGCATTTT
-,TRBV20-1,-,TRBJ2-7,13,CSARAGVTYEQYF,TGCAGTGCTAGAGCGGGAGTTACCTACGAGCAGTACTTC
-,TRBV7-2,-,TRBJ2-2,16,CASSFFRRGLGGELFF,TGTGCCAGCAGCTTTTTCCGGAGGGGGCTCGGCGGGGAGCTGTTTTTT
-,TRBV28,TRBD1,TRBJ2-5,14,CASSLRGRQETQYF,TGTGCCAGCAGTTTAAGGGGGCGGCAAGAGACCCAGTACTTC
-,TRBV7-9,-,TRBJ2-3,13,CASTPWAADTQYF,TGTGCCAGCACCCCATGGGCGGCGGATACGCAGTATTTT